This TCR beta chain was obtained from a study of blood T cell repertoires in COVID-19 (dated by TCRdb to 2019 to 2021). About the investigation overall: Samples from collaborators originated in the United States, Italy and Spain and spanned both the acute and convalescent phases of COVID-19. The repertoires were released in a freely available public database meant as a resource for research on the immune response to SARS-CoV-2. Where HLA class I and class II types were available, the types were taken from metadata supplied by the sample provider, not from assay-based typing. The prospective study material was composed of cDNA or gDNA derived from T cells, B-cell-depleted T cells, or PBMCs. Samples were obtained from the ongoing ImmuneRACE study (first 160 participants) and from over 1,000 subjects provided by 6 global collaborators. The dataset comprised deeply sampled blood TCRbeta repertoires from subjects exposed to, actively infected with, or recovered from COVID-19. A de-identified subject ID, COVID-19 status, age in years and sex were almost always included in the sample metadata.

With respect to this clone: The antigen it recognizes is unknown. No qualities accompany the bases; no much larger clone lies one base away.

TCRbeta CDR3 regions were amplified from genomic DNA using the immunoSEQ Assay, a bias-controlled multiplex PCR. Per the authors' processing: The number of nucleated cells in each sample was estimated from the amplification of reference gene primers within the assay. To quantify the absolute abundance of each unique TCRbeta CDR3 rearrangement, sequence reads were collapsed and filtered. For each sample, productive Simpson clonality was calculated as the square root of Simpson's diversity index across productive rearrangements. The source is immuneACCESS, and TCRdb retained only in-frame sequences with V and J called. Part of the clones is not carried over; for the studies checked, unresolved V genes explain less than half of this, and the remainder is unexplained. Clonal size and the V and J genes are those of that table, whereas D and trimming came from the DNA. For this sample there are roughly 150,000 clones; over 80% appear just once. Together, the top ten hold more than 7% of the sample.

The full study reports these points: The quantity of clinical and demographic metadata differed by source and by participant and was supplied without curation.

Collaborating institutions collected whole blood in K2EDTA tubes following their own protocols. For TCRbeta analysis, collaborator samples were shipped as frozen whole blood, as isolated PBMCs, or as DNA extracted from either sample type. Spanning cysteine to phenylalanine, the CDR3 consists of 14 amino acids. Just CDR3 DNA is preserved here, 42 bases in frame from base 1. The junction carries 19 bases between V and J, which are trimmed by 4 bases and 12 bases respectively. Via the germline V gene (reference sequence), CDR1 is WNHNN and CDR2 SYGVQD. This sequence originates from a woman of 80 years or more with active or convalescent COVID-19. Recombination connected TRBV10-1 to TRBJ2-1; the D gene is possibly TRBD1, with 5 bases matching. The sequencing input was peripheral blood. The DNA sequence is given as TGCGCCAGCAGTGTCGAGGCAAGGGGTGTGGGGCAGTTCTTC. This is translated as CASSVEARGVGQFF.